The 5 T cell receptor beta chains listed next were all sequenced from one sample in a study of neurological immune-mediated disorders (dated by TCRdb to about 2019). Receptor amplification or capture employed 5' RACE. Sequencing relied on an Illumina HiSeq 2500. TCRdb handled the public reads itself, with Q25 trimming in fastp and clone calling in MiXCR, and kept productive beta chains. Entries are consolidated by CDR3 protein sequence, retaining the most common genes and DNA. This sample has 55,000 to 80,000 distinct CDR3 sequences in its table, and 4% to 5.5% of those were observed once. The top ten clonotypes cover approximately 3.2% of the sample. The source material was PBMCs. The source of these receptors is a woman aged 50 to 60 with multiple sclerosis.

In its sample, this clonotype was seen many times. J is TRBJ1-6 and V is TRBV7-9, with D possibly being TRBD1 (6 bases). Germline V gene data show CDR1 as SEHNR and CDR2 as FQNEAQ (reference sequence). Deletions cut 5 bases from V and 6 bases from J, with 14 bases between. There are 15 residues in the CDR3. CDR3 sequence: CASSPPGTTNSPLHF. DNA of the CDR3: TGTGCCAGCAGCCCGCCCGGGACAACTAATTCACCCCTCCACTTT. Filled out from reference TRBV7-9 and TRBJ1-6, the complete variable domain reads DTGVSQNPRHKITKRGQNVTFRCDPISEHNRLYWYRQTLGQGPEFLTYFQNEAQLEKSRLLSDRFSAERPKGSFSTLEIQRTEQGDSAMYLCASSPPGTTNSPLHFGNGTRLTVT.

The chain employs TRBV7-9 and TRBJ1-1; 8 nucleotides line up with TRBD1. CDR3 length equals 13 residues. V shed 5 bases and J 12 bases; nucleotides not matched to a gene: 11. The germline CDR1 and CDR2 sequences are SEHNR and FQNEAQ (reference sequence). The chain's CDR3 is CASSTRQGYGTFF. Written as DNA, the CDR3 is TGTGCCAGCAGCACCCGACAGGGGTACGGAACTTTCTTT.

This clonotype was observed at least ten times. CDR3 region: CASSLSVSTDTQYF. The CDR3 DNA is TGTGCCAGCAGTTTGTCCGTTAGTACAGATACGCAGTATTTT. The chain has TRBV12-3 or TRBV12-4 and TRBJ2-3; D remains unclear. V was pared by 3 bases and J by 3 bases, with 10 bases between. CDR3 length: 14 amino acids.

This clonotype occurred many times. The CDR3 region is CASSPRQNHGYTF. The CDR3 nucleotides are TGTGCCAGTAGTCCTCGACAGAACCATGGCTACACCTTC. J is TRBJ1-2 and V is TRBV19, with D possibly TRBD1 on 5 matching bases. V lost 5 bases and J lost 6, with 13 bases in between. Per germline, CDR1 LNHDA and CDR2 SQIVND (reference sequence). The CDR3 consists of 13 residues.

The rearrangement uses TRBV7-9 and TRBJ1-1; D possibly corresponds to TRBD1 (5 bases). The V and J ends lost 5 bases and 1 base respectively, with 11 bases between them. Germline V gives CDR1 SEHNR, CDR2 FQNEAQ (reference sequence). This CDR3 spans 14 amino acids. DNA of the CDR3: TGTGCCAGCAGCCCGGGACGGAAGAACACTGAAGCTTTCTTT. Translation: CASSPGRKNTEAFF.